The entry that follows covers one TCR beta chain sequence. Its antigen is not identified. This sample is part of a study of CD8+ T cells in alopecia areata. Study at large: Those treated were given oral tofacitinib at 5 to 10 mg twice daily. Study-level points and caveats: A single nonresponder leaves the baseline CD8+ expansion link to response uncertain. Many expanded lesional clones remained in scalp and blood on tofacitinib. The study found TCR sharing across patients less clear than in mice, possibly for HLA reasons.

Treatment reported: oral pan-JAK inhibitor, 5-10 mg twice daily. The CDR3 totals 12 residues. Germline CDR1 is SNHLY and CDR2 is FYNNEI. V was clipped by 7 bases and J by 6 bases, with 12 bases between them. Sequencing templates came from extracted RNA that was reverse transcribed into cDNA. Profiled with immunoSEQ multiplex PCR; TCRdb holds only in-frame clones, not every one. The sample lists 150,000 to 200,000 clones, 50% to 60% occurring once. Source: CD4+ T cells sorted from blood, taken at week 4, from a patient treated with tofacitinib. The TCR was taken from a human donor with alopecia areata. The gene calls are TRBV2 and TRBJ1-2; D is possibly TRBD1 (5 bases). The CDR3: CASTGGSDGYTF. Here the CDR3 DNA reads TGTGCCAGCACGGGGGGGTCCGATGGCTACACCTTC. The full variable domain, completed using reference TRBV2 and TRBJ1-2, is EPEVTQTPSHQVTQMGQEVILRCVPISNHLYFYWYRQILGQKVEFLVSFYNNEISEKSEIFDDQFSVERPDGSNFTLKIRSTKLEDSAMYFCASTGGSDGYTFGSGTRLTVV.